This T cell receptor (beta chain) originates from a study of vaccination and CD4 T cells after COVID-19. CDR3 length equals 14 residues. Trimming cost V 6 bases and J 3 bases, with 14 bases left between them. The germline V gene encodes CDR1 MNHNS and CDR2 SASEGT. This sample's treatment: roughly ten-day PBMC culture with coronavirus spike peptide pools or control peptides (ViraFEST assay). With the Oncomine TCR Beta short-read assay, DNA from cultured CD4+ T cells was sequenced. Using its own MiXCR run on the PCR reads, TCRdb lists one record per CDR3 protein. The table lists approximately 20,000 distinct CDR3 sequences, 60% to 75% of them singletons. About this clonotype itself: Its cognate antigen is unknown.

The V and J genes are TRBV6-1 and TRBJ1-1; D not certain. This clonotype originated in a human donor who had recovered from COVID-19. Sequencing was carried out using CD4+ T cells from blood, cultured in vitro. In DNA form, the CDR3 reads TGTGCCAGCAGGCTAAACCGGGAGGACACTGAAGCTTTCTTT. Its translation is CASRLNREDTEAFF.